This T cell receptor (beta chain) was sequenced in a study of T cells in Graves' hyperthyroidism and ophthalmopathy. From germline, CDR1 is MRHNA and CDR2 SNTAGT. CDR3 length: 15 residues. Among ophthalmopathy patients, the Clinical Activity Score reached at least 3, the NOSPECS grade reached at least 4, and duration remained under 3 months. A word on this clonotype: The germline gene is not matched at one end of the junction; a read error may be the cause.

TCR beta CDR3 regions were amplified from RNA. When the TCR CDR3 underwent first-round RT-PCR, the HTBI primer set was used. TCRdb analysed the multiplex PCR reads with MiXCR anew, one entry per CDR3 protein. The data hold around 34,000 distinct CDR3 sequences, with around 53% observed a single time. The sequenced material came from blood. The J gene is TRBJ2-2, the V gene TRBV6-4, with D possibly called TRBD1 or TRBD2 (5 bases each). This receptor was taken from a woman aged 40 to 50 with Graves' ophthalmopathy. The CDR3 nucleotides read TGTGCCAGGAGTGCCACAGGAGCGGACACCGAGGAGCTGTTTTTT. Translated, it gives CARSATGADTEELFF.